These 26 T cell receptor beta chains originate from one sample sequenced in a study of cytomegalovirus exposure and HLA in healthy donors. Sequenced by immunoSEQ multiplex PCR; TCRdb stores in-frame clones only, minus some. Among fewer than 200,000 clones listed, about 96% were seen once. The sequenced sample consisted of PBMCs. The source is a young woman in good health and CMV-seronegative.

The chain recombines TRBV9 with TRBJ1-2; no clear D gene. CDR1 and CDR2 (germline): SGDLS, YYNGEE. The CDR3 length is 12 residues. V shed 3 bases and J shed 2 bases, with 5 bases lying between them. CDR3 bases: TGTGCCAGCAGCGGAACAAACTATGGCTACACCTTC. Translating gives CASSGTNYGYTF.

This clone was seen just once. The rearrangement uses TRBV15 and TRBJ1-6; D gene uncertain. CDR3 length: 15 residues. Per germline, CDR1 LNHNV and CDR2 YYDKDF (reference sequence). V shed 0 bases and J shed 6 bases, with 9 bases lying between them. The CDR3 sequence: CATSRDRFFNSPLHF. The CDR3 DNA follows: TGTGCCACCAGCAGAGACAGGTTCTTTAATTCACCCCTCCACTTT.

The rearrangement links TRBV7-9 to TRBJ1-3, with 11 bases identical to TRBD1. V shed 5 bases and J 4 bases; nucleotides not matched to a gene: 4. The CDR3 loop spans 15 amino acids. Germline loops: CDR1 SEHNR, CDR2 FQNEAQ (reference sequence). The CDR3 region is CASSRTGGWGNTIYF. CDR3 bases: TGTGCCAGCAGCCGGACAGGGGGCTGGGGAAACACCATATATTTT.

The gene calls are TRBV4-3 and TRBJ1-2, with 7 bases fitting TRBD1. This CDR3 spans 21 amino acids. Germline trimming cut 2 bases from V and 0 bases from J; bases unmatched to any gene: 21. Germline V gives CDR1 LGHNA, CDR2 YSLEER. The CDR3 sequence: CASSQKEWGQRSTRSNYGYTF. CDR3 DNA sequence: TGCGCCAGCAGCCAAAAAGAATGGGGACAGCGGAGCACGCGATCTAACTATGGCTACACCTTC.

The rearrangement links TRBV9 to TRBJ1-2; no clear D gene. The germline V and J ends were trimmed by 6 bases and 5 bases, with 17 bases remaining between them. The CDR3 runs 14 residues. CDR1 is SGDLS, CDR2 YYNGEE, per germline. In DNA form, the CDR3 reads TGTGCCAGCACCCCTTCTTCCCTCCAGTATGGCTACACCTTC. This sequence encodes CASTPSSLQYGYTF.

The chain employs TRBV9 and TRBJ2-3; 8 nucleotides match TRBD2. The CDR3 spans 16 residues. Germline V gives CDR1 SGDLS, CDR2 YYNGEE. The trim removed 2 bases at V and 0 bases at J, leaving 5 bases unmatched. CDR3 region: CASSVELAASTDTQYF. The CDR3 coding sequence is TGTGCCAGCAGCGTTGAACTAGCGGCTAGCACAGATACGCAGTATTTT.

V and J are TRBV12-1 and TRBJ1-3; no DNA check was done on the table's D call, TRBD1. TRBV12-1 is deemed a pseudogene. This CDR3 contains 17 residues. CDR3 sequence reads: CASSFAWTASSGNTIYF. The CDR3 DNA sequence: TGTGCCAGCAGCTTTGCTTGGACAGCCTCATCTGGAAACACCATATATTTT.

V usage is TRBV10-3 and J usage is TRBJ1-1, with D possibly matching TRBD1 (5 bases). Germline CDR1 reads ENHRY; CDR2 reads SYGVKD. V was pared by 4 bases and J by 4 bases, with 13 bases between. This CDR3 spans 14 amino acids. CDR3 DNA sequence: TGTGCCATCAGTGGAGCGGGACGGGTCACTGAAGCTTTCTTT. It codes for CAISGAGRVTEAFF.

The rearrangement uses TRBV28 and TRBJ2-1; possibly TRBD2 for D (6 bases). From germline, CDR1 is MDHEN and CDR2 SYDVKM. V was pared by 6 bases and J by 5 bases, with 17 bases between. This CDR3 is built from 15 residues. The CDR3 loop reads CASSRPGAQNNEQFF. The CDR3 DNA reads TGTGCCAGCAGCCGGCCGGGAGCACAAAACAATGAGCAGTTCTTC.

The CDR3 DNA sequence: TGTGCCAGCAGCAAAGTGGGTGGGACTAGCGCTTCCGAGCAGTACTTC. It is translated as CASSKVGGTSASEQYF. The chain has TRBV21-1 and TRBJ2-7; the table gives TRBD2 as D, unverified against the DNA. TRBV21-1 is recorded as a pseudogene. The CDR3 extends over 16 amino acids.

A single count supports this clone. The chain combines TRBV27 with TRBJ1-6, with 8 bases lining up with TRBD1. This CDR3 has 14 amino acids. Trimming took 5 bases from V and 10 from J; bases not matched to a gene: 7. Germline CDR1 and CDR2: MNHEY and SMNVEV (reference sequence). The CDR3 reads CASSPYRGYSPLHF. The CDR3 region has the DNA TGTGCCAGCAGTCCTTACAGGGGGTACTCACCCCTCCACTTT.

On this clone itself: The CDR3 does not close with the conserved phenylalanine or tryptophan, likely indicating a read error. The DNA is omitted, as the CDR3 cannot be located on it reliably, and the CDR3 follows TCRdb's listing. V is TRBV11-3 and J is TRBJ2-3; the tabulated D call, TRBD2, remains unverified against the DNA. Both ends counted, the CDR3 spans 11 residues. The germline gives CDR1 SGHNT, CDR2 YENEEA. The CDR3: CASSSGVCGGR.

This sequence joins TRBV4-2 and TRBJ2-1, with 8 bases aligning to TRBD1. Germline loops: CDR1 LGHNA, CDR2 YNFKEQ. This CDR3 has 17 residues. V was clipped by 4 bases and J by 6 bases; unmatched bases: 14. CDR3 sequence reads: CASSRSGQGQVGNEQFF. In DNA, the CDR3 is TGTGCCAGCAGCCGCTCTGGACAGGGCCAGGTTGGCAATGAGCAGTTCTTC.

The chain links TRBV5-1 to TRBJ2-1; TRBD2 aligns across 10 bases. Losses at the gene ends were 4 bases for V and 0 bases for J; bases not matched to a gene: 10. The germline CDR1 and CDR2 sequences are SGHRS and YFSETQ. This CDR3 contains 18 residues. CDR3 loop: CASSLVGSGGFSYNEQFF. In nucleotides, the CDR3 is TGCGCCAGCAGCCTGGTCGGTAGCGGGGGGTTCTCCTACAATGAGCAGTTCTTC.

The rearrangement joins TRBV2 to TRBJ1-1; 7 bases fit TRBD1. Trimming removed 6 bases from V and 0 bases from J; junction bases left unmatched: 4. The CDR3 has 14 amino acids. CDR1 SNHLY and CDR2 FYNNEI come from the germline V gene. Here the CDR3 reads CASSPDRMNTEAFF. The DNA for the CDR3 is TGTGCCAGCAGCCCGGACAGGATGAACACTGAAGCTTTCTTT.

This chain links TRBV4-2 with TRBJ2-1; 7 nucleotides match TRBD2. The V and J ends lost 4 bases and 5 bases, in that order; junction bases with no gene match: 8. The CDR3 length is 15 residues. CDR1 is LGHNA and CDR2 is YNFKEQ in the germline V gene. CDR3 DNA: TGTGCCAGCAGCCCCCGGCGGGGGATAAACAATGAGCAGTTCTTC. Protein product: CASSPRRGINNEQFF.

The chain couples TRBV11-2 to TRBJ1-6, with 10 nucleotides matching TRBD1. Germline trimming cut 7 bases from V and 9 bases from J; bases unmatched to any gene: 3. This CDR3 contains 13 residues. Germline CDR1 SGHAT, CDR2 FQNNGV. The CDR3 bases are TGTGCCAGCACCAGGGACAGGGGTTCACCCCTCCACTTT. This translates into CASTRDRGSPLHF.

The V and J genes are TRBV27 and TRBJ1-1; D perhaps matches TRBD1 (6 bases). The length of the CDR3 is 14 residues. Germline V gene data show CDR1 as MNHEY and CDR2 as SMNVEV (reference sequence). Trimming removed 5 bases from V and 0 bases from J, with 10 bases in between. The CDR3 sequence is CASSARGMNTEAFF. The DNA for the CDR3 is TGTGCCAGCAGTGCCAGGGGAATGAACACTGAAGCTTTCTTT.

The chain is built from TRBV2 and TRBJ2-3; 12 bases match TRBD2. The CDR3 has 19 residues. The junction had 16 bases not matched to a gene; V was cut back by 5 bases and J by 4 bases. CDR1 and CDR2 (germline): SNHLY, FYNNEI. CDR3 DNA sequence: TGTGCCAGCAGTACGCCAGCACAGACTAGCGGGGGATGGGCAGATACGCAGTATTTT. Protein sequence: CASSTPAQTSGGWADTQYF.

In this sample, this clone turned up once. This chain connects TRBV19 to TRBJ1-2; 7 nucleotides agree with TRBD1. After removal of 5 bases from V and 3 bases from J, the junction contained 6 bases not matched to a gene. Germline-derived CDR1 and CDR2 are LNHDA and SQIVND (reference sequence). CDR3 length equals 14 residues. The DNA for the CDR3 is TGTGCCAGTAGTCTAGGGACAGTCGACTATGGCTACACCTTC. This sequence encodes CASSLGTVDYGYTF.

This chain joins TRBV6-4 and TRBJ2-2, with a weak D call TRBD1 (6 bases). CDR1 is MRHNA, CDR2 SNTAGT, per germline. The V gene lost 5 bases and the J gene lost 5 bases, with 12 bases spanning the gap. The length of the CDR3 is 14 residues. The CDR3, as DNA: TGTGCCAGCAGTTTACAGGGTTCAACCGGGGAGCTGTTTTTT. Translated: CASSLQGSTGELFF.

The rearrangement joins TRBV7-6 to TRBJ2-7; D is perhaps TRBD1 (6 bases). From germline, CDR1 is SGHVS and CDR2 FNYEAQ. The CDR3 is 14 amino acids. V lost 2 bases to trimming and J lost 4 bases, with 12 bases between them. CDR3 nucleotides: TGTGCCAGCAGCTTACAGACAGGAACTTACGAGCAGTACTTC. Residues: CASSLQTGTYEQYF. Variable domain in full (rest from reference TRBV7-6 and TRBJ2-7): GAGVSQSPRYKVTKRGQDVALRCDPISGHVSLYWYRQALGQGPEFLTYFNYEAQQDKSGLPNDRFSAERPEGSISTLTIQRTEQRDSAMYRCASSLQTGTYEQYFGPGTRLTVT.

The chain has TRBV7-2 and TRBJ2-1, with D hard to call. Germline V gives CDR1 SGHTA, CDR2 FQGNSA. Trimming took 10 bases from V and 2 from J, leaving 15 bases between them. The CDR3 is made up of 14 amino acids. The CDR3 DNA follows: TGTGCCACCAGTAGCCGTCCTACCTACAATGAGCAGTTCTTC. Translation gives CATSSRPTYNEQFF. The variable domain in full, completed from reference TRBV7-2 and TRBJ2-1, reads GAGVSQSPSNKVTEKGKDVELRCDPISGHTALYWYRQSLGQGLEFLIYFQGNSAPDKSGLPSDRFSAERTGGSVSTLTIQRTQQEDSAVYLCATSSRPTYNEQFFGPGTRLTVL.

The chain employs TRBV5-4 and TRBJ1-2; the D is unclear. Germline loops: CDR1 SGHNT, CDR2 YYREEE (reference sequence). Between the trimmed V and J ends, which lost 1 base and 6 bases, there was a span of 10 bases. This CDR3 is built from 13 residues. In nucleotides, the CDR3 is TGTGCCAGCAGCTTGCCAGGCGGGCATGGCTACACCTTC. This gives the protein CASSLPGGHGYTF.

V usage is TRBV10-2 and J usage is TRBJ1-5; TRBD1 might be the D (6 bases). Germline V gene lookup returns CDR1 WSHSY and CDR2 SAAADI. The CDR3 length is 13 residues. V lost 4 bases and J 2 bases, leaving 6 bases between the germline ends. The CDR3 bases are TGCGCCAGCAGTGGGACAGGCAATCAGCCCCAGCATTTT. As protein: CASSGTGNQPQHF.

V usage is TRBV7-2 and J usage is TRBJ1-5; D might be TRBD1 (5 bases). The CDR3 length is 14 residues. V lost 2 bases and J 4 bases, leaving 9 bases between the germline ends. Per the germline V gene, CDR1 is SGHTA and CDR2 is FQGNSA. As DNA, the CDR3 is TGTGCCAGCAGCTTAAGTGGGGCGAATCAGCCCCAGCATTTT. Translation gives CASSLSGANQPQHF.